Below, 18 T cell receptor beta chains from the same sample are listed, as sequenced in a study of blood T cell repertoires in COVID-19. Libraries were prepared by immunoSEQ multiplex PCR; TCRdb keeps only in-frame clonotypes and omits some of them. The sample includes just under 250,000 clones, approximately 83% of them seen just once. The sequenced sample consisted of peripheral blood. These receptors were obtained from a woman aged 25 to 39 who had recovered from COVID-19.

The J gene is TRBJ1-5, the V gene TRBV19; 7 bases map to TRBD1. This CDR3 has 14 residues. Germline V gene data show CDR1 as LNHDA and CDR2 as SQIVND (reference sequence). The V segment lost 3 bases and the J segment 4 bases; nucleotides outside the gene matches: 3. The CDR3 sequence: CASSIGTANQPQHF. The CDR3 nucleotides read TGTGCCAGTAGTATCGGGACAGCTAATCAGCCCCAGCATTTT.

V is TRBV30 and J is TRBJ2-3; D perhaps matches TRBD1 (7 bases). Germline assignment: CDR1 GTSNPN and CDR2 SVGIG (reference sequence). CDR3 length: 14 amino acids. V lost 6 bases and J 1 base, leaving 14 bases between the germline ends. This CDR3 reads CACSGQRGTDTQYF. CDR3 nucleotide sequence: TGTGCCTGTTCGGGACAGCGGGGCACAGATACGCAGTATTTT.

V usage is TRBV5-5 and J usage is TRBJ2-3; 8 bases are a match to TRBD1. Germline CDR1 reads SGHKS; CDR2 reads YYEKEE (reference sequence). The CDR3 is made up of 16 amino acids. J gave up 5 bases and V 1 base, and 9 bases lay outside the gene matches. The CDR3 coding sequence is TGTGCCAGCAGCTTGCGGTCAGGGGGCGCGGGAGATACGCAGTATTTT. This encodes CASSLRSGGAGDTQYF.

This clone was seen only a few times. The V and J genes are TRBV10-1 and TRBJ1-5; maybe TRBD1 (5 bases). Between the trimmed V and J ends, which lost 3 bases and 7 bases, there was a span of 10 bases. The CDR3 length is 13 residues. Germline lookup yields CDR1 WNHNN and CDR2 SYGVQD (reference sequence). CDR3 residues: CASSEQRGQPQHF. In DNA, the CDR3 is TGCGCCAGCAGTGAACAACGGGGGCAGCCCCAGCATTTT.

The CDR3 is CASRGTGHSGNTIYF. The CDR3 coding sequence is TGTGCCAGCAGGGGAACAGGTCACTCTGGAAACACCATATATTTT. The chain carries TRBV6-5 and TRBJ1-3; a weak D match, TRBD1 (5 bases). Deletions cut 6 bases from V and 0 bases from J, with 12 bases between. The germline CDR1 and CDR2 sequences are MNHEY and SVGAGI. The CDR3 sequence is 15 residues long.

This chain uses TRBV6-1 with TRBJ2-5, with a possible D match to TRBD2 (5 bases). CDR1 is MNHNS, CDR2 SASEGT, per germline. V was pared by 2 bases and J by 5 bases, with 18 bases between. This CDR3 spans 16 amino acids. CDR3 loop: CASSESGEGGWETQYF. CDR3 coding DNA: TGTGCCAGCAGTGAATCTGGTGAGGGTGGATGGGAGACCCAGTACTTC.

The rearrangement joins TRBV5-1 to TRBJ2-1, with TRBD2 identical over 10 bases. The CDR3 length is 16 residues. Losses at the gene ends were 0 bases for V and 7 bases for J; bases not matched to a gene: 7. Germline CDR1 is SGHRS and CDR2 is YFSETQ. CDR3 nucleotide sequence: TGCGCCAGCAGCTTGGCCTCAGCGGGGGGGAAGAATGAGCAGTTCTTC. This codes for CASSLASAGGKNEQFF.

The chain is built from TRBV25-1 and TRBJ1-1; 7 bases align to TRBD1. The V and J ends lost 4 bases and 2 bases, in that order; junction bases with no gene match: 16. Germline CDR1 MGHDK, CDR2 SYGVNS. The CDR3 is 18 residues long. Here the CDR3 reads CASSGLRDRYDYNTEAFF. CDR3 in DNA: TGTGCCAGCAGTGGCCTCCGGGACAGATACGATTACAACACTGAAGCTTTCTTT.

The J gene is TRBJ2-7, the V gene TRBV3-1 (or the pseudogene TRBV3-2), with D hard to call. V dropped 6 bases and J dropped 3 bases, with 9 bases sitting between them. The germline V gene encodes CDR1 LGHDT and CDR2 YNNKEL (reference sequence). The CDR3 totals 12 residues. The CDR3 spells CASSQLRYEQYF. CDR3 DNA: TGTGCCAGCAGTCAACTCCGCTACGAGCAGTACTTC.

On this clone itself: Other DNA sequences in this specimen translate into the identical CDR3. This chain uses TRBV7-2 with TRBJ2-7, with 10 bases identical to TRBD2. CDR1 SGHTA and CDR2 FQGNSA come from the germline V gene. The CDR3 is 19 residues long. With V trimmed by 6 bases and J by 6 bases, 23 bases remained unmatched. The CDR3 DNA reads TGTGCCAGCAGTCCTTGGGGAAGGGAGGCGCGAGCGGGGGGGAGCGAGCAGTACTTC. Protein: CASSPWGREARAGGSEQYF.

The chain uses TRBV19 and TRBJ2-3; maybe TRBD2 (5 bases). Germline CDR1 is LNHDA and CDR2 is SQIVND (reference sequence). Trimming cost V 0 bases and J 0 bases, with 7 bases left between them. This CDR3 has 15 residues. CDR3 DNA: TGTGCCAGTAGTATAGATCAGCGGAGCACAGATACGCAGTATTTT. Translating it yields CASSIDQRSTDTQYF.

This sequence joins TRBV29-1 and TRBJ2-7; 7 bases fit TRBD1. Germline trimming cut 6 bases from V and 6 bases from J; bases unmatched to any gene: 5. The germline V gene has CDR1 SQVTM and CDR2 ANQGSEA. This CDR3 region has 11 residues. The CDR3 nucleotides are TGCAGCGTAGGACAGGTGGGCGAGCAGTACTTC. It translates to CSVGQVGEQYF.

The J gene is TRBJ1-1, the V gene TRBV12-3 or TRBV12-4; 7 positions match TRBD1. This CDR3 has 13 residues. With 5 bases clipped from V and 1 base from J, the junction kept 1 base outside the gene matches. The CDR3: CASSGTENTEAFF. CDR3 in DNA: TGTGCCAGCAGTGGGACAGAGAACACTGAAGCTTTCTTT.

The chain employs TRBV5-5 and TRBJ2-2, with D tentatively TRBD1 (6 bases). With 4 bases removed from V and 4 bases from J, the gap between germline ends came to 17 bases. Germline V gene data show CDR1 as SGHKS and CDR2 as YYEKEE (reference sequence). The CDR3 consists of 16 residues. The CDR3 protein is CASSNNPTGPTGELFF. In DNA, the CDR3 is TGTGCCAGCAGCAATAATCCGACAGGACCCACCGGGGAGCTGTTTTTT.

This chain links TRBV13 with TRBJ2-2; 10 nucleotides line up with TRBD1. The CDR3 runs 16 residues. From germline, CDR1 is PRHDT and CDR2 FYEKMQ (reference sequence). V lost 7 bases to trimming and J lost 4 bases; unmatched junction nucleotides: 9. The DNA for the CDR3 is TGTGCCAGCATTACGAGCGGACAGGGGGTCACCGGGGAGCTGTTTTTT. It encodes CASITSGQGVTGELFF. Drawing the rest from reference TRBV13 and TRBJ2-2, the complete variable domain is AAGVIQSPRHLIKEKRETATLKCYPIPRHDTVYWYQQGPGQDPQFLISFYEKMQSDKGSIPDRFSAQQFSDYHSELNMSSLELGDSALYFCASITSGQGVTGELFFGEGSRLTVL.

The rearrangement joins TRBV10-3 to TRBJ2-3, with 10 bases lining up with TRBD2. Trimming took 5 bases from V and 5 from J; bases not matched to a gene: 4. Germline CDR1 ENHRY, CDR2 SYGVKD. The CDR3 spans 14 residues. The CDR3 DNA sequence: TGTGCCATCAGTAGTAGCGGGGGGTTAGATACGCAGTATTTT. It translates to CAISSSGGLDTQYF.

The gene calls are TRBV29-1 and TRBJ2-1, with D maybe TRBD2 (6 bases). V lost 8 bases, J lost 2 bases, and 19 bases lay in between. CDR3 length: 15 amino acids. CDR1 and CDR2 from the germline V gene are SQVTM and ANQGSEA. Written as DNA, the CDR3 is TGCAGCCATTCGGGCAGGGCGGGGCCCTACAATGAGCAGTTCTTC. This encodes CSHSGRAGPYNEQFF.

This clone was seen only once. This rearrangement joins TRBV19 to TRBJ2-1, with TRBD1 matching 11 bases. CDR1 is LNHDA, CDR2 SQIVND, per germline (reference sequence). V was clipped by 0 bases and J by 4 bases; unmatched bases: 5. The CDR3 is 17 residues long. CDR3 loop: CASSIDRGQGGYNEQFF. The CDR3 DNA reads TGTGCCAGTAGTATAGATCGGGGACAGGGGGGTTACAATGAGCAGTTCTTC.